The rows below give T cell receptor beta chains drawn from one sample of a study of cytomegalovirus exposure and HLA in healthy donors. Using immunoSEQ multiplex PCR, the repertoire was profiled, and TCRdb retains in-frame clones only, with some absent. The profile shows under 200,000 clones, less than 95% of them singletons. The specimen was PBMCs. The receptors derive from a woman under 30 in good health and CMV-seropositive. Both conserved end residues are part of each CDR3. The D gene is left open where the match is weak. The size entry is marked missing in some rows and otherwise reads once, few, many or a size class.

d_call clone_size j_call v_call cdr3_nt cdr3_aa
- once TRBJ2-5 TRBV27 TGTGCCAGCAGTTCCTATAGCGGTAAAGAGACCCAGTACTTC CASSSYSGKETQYF
- - TRBJ2-3 TRBV7-2 TGTGCCAGCAGCAGTCAAGCGGGTGGGAGCACAGATACGCAGTATTTT CASSSQAGGSTDTQYF
TRBD2 - TRBJ2-1 TRBV27 TGTGCCAGCAGTGCACTAGCGATGAGCGATGAGCAGTTCTTC CASSALAMSDEQFF
- - TRBJ2-7 TRBV7-9 TGTGCCAGCAGCTTAAAGGATGGGGAGGTCAAGGAGCAGTACTTC CASSLKDGEVKEQYF
TRBD2 - TRBJ2-7 TRBV5-1 TGCGCCAGCAGCCCTAGCGGGAGGTCCTACGAGCAGTACTTC CASSPSGRSYEQYF
- - TRBJ2-3 TRBV7-8 TGTGCCAGCAGCTTATTACCCCAGGGGTCAGTGCGACGAGATACGCAGTATTTT CASSLLPQGSVRRDTQYF
- - TRBJ2-3 TRBV7-2 TGTGCCAGCAGCTTAGTCCGTGGGAGTAGGGAGAATACGCAGTATTTT CASSLVRGSRENTQYF
TRBD1 - TRBJ2-7 TRBV19 TGTGCCAGTAGTATAGATCTGAGACAGGGTACCTACGAGCAGTACTTC CASSIDLRQGTYEQYF
TRBD1 - TRBJ2-7 TRBV6-7 TGTGCCAGCAGTTCCCAGGGGGACGAGCAGTACTTC CASSSQGDEQYF
- once TRBJ1-1 TRBV7-9 TGTGCCAGCAGCTCCCTTGGAGCCCCGAACACTGAAGCTTTCTTT CASSSLGAPNTEAFF
- - TRBJ2-1 TRBV5-4 TGTGCCAGCAGCTTCGGGACTTCATACAATGAGCAGTTCTTC CASSFGTSYNEQFF
TRBD1 - TRBJ1-1 TRBV5-1 TGCGCCAGCAGCTCAAACCGGGACAGGGGGGTCCGGAACACTGAAGCTTTCTTT CASSSNRDRGVRNTEAFF
TRBD2 once TRBJ2-3 TRBV4-1 TGCGCCAGCAGCACGGGACTAGCGGGAGGGGCTAGCACAGATACGCAGTATTTT CASSTGLAGGASTDTQYF
TRBD2 once TRBJ2-4 TRBV5-6 TGTGCCAGCAGCTTGGCTGCGGGGGTTGCCAAAAACATTCAGTACTTC CASSLAAGVAKNIQYF
TRBD1 - TRBJ2-3 TRBV6-4 TGTGCCAGCAGTTTGGGGGACAGTCACACAGATACGCAGTATTTT CASSLGDSHTDTQYF
TRBD1 - TRBJ2-5 TRBV2 TGTGCCAGCAGTGCTCGAGGACAGGGGATGGAGACCCAGTACTTC CASSARGQGMETQYF
- - TRBJ2-7 TRBV18 TGTGCCAGCTCACTCACGGGACATGACGAGCAGTACTTC CASSLTGHDEQYF
TRBD1 - TRBJ1-5 TRBV28 TGTGCCAGCAGTTTATACGGGACAGGGAAGGGAGCAGCCCAGCATTTT CASSLYGTGKGAAQHF
TRBD1 - TRBJ2-6 TRBV11-2 TGTGCCAGCAGCTTAGAAAGGGGGCCGTCTGGGGCCAACGTCCTGACTTTC CASSLERGPSGANVLTF
- once TRBJ2-1 TRBV19 TGTGCCAGTAGCGACAGGTACAATGAGCAGTTCTTC CASSDRYNEQFF
- - TRBJ2-2 TRBV25-1 TGTGCCAGCAGCCTAAAAGGGGAGCTGTTTTTT CASSLKGELFF
- - TRBJ2-7 TRBV15 TGTGCCACCAGCGGGGCTGCTTCCTACGAGCAGTACTTC CATSGAASYEQYF
- - TRBJ2-1 TRBV5-1 TGCGCCAGCAACCACGGCGGTGAGCAGTTCTTC CASNHGGEQFF
TRBD2 - TRBJ2-7 TRBV7-2 TGTGCCAGCAGCGAGGGGACTAGCGGAAGGACCTACGAGCAGTACTTC CASSEGTSGRTYEQYF
- - TRBJ1-2 TRBV11-2 TGTGCCAGCAGCTTTGAAACAGCCATCTATGGCTACACCTTC CASSFETAIYGYTF
TRBD1 - TRBJ2-2 TRBV7-9 TGTGCCAGCAGCGATGCAGGGGGCGTTGTCACCGGGGAGCTGTTTTTT CASSDAGGVVTGELFF
- - TRBJ1-5 TRBV7-9 TGTGCCAGCAGTCCAGACAGTCCTCAGCCCCAGCATTTT CASSPDSPQPQHF
TRBD1 - TRBJ2-5 TRBV28 TGTGCCAGCAGTCCCTCTGGGACAGTCCAAGAGACCCAGTACTTC CASSPSGTVQETQYF
TRBD1 - TRBJ1-2 TRBV13 TGTGCCAGCAGCCTCGCCCAGGGGGCCTATGGCTACACCTTC CASSLAQGAYGYTF
- - TRBJ2-7 TRBV5-1 TGCGCCAGCAGCACGACAGGACAGACCTACGAGCAGTACTTC CASSTTGQTYEQYF
TRBD2 - TRBJ2-7 TRBV5-1 TGCGCCAGCAGTTACGGACTAGCGGGAGTTGGGAACGAGCAGTACTTC CASSYGLAGVGNEQYF
- - TRBJ2-2 TRBV6-5 TGTGCCAGCTATGGCGGCGGGGAGCTGTTTTTT CASYGGGELFF
- - TRBJ2-6 TRBV2 TGTGCCAGCAGTGAAAGGACTAACTCTGGGGCCAACGTCCTGACTTTC CASSERTNSGANVLTF
- - TRBJ2-1 TRBV28 TGTGCCAGCAGTTCTAGCGCCGGTGAGCAGTTCTTC CASSSSAGEQFF
TRBD2 once TRBJ2-2 TRBV28 TGTGCCAGCGGGACTAGCGGGATCCAGAACACCGGGGAGCTGTTTTTT CASGTSGIQNTGELFF
- - TRBJ2-7 TRBV30 TGTGCCTGGCTGAAGGGAGTTCCTTACGAGCAGTACTTC CAWLKGVPYEQYF
- - TRBJ2-1 TRBV28 TGTGCCAGCAGCTCCAGGACAGAAAAGCAGTTCTTC CASSSRTEKQFF
TRBD1 - TRBJ1-3 TRBV5-1 TGCGCCAGCAGCTACACGACAGGGAACACCATATATTTT CASSYTTGNTIYF